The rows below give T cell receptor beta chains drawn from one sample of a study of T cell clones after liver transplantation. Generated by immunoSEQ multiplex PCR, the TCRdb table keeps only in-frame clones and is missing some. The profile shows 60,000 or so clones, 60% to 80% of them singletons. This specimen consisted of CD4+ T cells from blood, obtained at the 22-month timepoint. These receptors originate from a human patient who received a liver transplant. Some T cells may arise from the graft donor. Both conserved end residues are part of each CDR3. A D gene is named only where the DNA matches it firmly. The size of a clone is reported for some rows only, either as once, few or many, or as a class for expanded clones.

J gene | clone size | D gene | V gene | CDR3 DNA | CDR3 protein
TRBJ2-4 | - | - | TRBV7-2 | TGTGCCAGCAGCTTAGCAGGGCAGGCCGGGGGTCAGTACTTC | CASSLAGQAGGQYF
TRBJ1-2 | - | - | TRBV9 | TGTGCCAGCAGCGCCCAAGGGACGGCGGGGGGCTACACCTTC | CASSAQGTAGGYTF
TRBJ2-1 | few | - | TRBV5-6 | TGTGCCAGCAGCTTAGCGGGCCCATCCTACAATGAGCAGTTCTTC | CASSLAGPSYNEQFF
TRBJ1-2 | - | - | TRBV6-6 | TGTGCCAGCAGTTACTCGAACAGCTATGGCTACACCTTC | CASSYSNSYGYTF
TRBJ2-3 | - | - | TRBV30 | TGTGCCTGGAGTGTACTTCAGGGTGGCACAGATACGCAGTATTTT | CAWSVLQGGTDTQYF
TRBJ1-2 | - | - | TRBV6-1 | TGTGCCAGCAGATTTACAGATAGTTCTAACTATGGCTACACCTTC | CASRFTDSSNYGYTF
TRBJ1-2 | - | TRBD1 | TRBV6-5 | TGTGCCAGCAGTTACTCTAACCGGGACAGGCAGGGCTACACCTTC | CASSYSNRDRQGYTF
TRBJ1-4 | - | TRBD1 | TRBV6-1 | TGTGCCAGCAGTGAGGTGGGGACAGGGGTAAATGAAAAACTGTTTTTT | CASSEVGTGVNEKLFF
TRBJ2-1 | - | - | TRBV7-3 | TGTGCCAGCAGCTTAACAGACTTCAATGAGCAGTTCTTC | CASSLTDFNEQFF
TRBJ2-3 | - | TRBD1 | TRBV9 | TGTGCCAGCAGCTACAGGGGTCGATTGTTCACAGATACGCAGTATTTT | CASSYRGRLFTDTQYF